The source of this TCR delta chain is a study of gamma-delta chains in newborns, infants, children. TCRdb redid clone calling on the reads using CATT. The sample lists some 940 delta-chain clones, roughly 1.7% occurring once. This clone has only a few counts. A far more abundant clone sits one base away, making this likely a read error. The CDR3 has 17 amino acids. Deletions cut 0 bases from V and 0 bases from J, with 16 bases between. Germline V gives CDR1 GEAIGNYY, CDR2 EKD. This chain joins TRDV2 and TRDJ1, with unresolved D. The sample consisted of blood. The source is a child in good health. The CDR3 protein is CACDTAGHKVYTDKLIF. The CDR3 DNA follows: TGTGCCTGTGACACCGCGGGACATAAGGTATACACCGATAAACTCATCTTT.